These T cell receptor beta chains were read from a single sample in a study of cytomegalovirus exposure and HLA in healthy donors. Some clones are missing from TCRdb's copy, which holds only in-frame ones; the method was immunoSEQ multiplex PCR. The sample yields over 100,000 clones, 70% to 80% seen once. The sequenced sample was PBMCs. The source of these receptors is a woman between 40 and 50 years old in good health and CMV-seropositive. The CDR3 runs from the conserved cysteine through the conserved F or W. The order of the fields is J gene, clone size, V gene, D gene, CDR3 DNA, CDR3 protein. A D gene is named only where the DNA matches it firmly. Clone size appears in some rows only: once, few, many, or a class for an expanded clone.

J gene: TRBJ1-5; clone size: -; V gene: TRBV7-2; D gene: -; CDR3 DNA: TGTGCCAGCAGCCTATCGGGGAGCCCTTATAGCAATCAGCCCCAGCATTTT; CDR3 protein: CASSLSGSPYSNQPQHF
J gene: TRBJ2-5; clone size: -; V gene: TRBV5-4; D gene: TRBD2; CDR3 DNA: TGTGCCAGCAGCTCTGGACTAGCGACACAAGAGACCCAGTACTTC; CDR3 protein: CASSSGLATQETQYF
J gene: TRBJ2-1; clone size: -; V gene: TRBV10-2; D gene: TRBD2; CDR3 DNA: TGCGCCAGCAGTGAGCCCGGGACTAGCGGGGGGCCTGGCTACAATGAGCAGTTCTTC; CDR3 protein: CASSEPGTSGGPGYNEQFF
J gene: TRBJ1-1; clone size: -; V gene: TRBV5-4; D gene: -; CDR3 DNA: TGTGCCAGCAGCTTGGGGATACAGAACTTAGGACACAGTGAAGCTTTCTTT; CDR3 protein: CASSLGIQNLGHSEAFF
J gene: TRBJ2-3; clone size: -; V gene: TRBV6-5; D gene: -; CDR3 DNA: TGTGCCAGCAGTTACAGGAGGGGCACAGATACGCAGTATTTT; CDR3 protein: CASSYRRGTDTQYF
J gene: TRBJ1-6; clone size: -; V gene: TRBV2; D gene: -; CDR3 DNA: TGTGCCAGCAGTCCTCCTTCGAGCTCCTATAATTCACCCCTCCACTTT; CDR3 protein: CASSPPSSSYNSPLHF
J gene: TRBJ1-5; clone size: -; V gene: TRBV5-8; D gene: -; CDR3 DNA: TGTGCCAGCAGCTTGGTCTCTTCTCTCGGCAGGGCAAGGCAGCCCCAGCATTTT; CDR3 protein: CASSLVSSLGRARQPQHF
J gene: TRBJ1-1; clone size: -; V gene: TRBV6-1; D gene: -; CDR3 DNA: TGTGCCAGCAGGGTCCTAATGAACACTGAAGCTTTCTTT; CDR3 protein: CASRVLMNTEAFF
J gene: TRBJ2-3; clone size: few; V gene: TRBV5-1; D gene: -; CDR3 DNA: TGCGCCAGCACCCCTAGTCTGCTGGGCACAGATACGCAGTATTTT; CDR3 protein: CASTPSLLGTDTQYF
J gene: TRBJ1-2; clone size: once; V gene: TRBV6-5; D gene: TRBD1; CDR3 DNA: TGTGCCAGCAGTTTTCAGGGGGCGAACTATGGCTACACCTTC; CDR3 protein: CASSFQGANYGYTF
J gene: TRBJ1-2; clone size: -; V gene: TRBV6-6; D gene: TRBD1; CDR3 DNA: TGTGCCAGCACCAACACAGGGGGAGGTGGCTACACCTTC; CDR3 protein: CASTNTGGGGYTF
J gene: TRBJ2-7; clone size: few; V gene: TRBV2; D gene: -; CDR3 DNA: TGTGCCAGCGGGGGACTTTCCTACGAGCAGTACTTC; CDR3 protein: CASGGLSYEQYF
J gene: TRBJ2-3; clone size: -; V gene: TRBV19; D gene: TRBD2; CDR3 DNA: TGTGCCAGTAGTATAGATGGAGAGGTGGGAAGGACTAGCGGGGGTTTCGGCACAGATACGCAGTATTTT; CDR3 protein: CASSIDGEVGRTSGGFGTDTQYF
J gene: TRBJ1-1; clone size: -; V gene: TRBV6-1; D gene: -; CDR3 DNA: TGTGCCAGCAGTGATTATACTTCGGGAAACACTGAAGCTTTCTTT; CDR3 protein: CASSDYTSGNTEAFF
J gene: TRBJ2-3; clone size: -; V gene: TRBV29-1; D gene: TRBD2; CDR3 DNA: TGCAGCGTATTAGCGGGGGGGCTTGTGGATACGCAGTATTTT; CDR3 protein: CSVLAGGLVDTQYF
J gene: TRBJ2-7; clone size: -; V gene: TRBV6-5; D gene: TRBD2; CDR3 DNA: TGTGCCAGCAGACGGGACGGGACTACCTACGAGCAGTACTTC; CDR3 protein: CASRRDGTTYEQYF
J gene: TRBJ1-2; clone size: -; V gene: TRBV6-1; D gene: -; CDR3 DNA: TGTGCCAGCAGTGAAGCAAGCCCGATCTATGGCTACACCTTC; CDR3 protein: CASSEASPIYGYTF
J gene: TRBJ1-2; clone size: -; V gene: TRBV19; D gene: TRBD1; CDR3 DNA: TGTGCCAGTAGCCAGGACAGGCCTCGTGGCTACACCTTC; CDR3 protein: CASSQDRPRGYTF